This T cell receptor (beta chain) was sequenced in a study of blood T cell repertoires in COVID-19 (dated by TCRdb to about 2020). About the investigation overall: The collaborator samples originated in the United States, Italy and Spain and spanned the acute and convalescent phases of COVID-19. The samples were drawn from the first 160 participants of the ongoing ImmuneRACE study and from 950 to 1,500 subjects provided by 6 global collaborators. A de-identified subject ID, COVID-19 status, age in years and sex were almost always included in the sample metadata. Subjects who had been exposed to COVID-19, were actively infected with it, or had recovered from it provided the deeply sampled blood TCRbeta repertoires that made up the dataset. The material from the prospective study consisted of cDNA or gDNA derived from T cells, B-cell-depleted T cells, or PBMCs. The repertoires were released in a freely available public database intended as a resource for research on the immune response to SARS-CoV-2. Where HLA class I and class II types were available, the types were taken from metadata supplied by the sample provider, not from assay-based typing.

On this clone itself: Its antigen target is currently unknown. No base qualities exist here, and no much larger clone lies one base off it.

The immunoSEQ Assay, a bias-controlled multiplex PCR, was used to amplify TCRbeta CDR3 regions from genomic DNA. In the paper's pipeline: The number of nucleated cells in each sample was estimated by amplification of reference gene primers within the assay. To quantify the absolute abundance of each unique TCRbeta CDR3 rearrangement, sequence reads were collapsed and filtered. For each sample, productive Simpson clonality was calculated as the square root of Simpson's diversity index over productive rearrangements. TCRdb limited this immuneACCESS table to in-frame rearrangements with V and J called. A share of clones is missing; checked studies link under half to unresolved V genes, and the rest is unexplained. The V and J calls and clone size come from that table; D and trimming were worked out from the DNA. Counted in this sample were 65,000 to 70,000 clones; 80% to 90% of them appeared once. Of the sample, approximately 1.4% falls within the top ten clones.

Whole blood was collected in K2EDTA tubes by collaborating institutions according to the institutions' own protocols. For TCRbeta analysis, collaborators shipped samples in one of three forms: frozen whole blood, isolated PBMCs, or DNA extracted from either of those sample types. Between the V and J ends, shortened by 2 bases and 5 bases respectively, the junction contains 14 bases. The CDR3 numbers 14 residues from cysteine through phenylalanine. Here the CDR3 DNA is all that survives: 42 bases in frame from base 1. The germline V gene encodes CDR1 SGDLS and CDR2 YYNGEE. Summary of the overall study and its limitations: Clinical and demographic metadata were provided uncurated, with the amount varying by source and participant.

The chain links TRBV9 with TRBJ2-7; TRBD2 is possibly the D segment (5 matching bases). Input material: peripheral blood. This TCR was sampled from a woman aged 60-70 years with acute or convalescent COVID-19. For the CDR3, the sequence is CASSVHGVINEQYF. The DNA is TGTGCCAGCAGCGTTCACGGGGTGATCAACGAGCAGTACTTC.